This T cell receptor (beta chain) came from a study of cytomegalovirus exposure and HLA in healthy donors. Study-wide points: Within an earlier analysis, most TCR beta V segments proved productive either about 87% or about 30% of the time. For most TCR sequences rarity was the rule, although some public TCRs occurred in many donors. Reportedly, TCR beta sequences accurately predicted HLA-A and HLA-B alleles in most subjects.

On this clone: Antigen specificity is unknown.

This CDR3 has 12 amino acids. The germline V gene has CDR1 MNHEY and CDR2 SVGAGI. Trimming shortened V by 5 bases and J by 9 bases, and 11 bases separated the two germline ends. Amplification used 60 Vbeta primers and 13 Jbeta primers. The protocol was immunoSEQ multiplex PCR, while the TCRdb copy is restricted to in-frame clones and leaves out a portion. The data show under 130,000 clones, about 78% seen once. In nominal health when sampled, donors likely had unrecorded immune exposures nonetheless. The sequencing input was PBMCs. The chain links TRBV6-5 to TRBJ2-1, with D possibly TRBD2 on 5 matching bases. This clonotype was sampled from a young man in good health and CMV-seronegative. The CDR3 DNA follows: TGTGCCAGCAGTACCCCGGGGAGTGAGCAGTTCTTC. The encoded protein is CASSTPGSEQFF.